A single T cell receptor beta chain is shown here with its context. CDR3 length: 15 amino acids. The V gene end was trimmed by 4 bases and the J gene end by 2 bases; junction bases not matched to a gene: 5. CDR1 and CDR2 from the germline V gene are KGHDR and SFDVKD. Generated by immunoSEQ multiplex PCR, the TCRdb table keeps only in-frame clones and is missing some. The table shows 30,000 to 40,000 clones, with 85% to 95% occurring only once. These data come from a study of blood T cell repertoires in COVID-19. Study information: T cells, B-cell-depleted T cells, or PBMCs provided the cDNA or gDNA that served as material.

The receptor was derived from a male donor with active COVID-19. The rearrangement links TRBV24-1 to TRBJ2-3; 7 nucleotides agree with TRBD2. The sample was peripheral blood. The CDR3 DNA reads as TGTGCCACCAGTGAAGTGGGGGGGTCCACAGATACGCAGTATTTT. It codes for CATSEVGGSTDTQYF.